The rows below give T cell receptor beta chains drawn from one sample of a study of blood T cell repertoires in COVID-19. Assay used: immunoSEQ multiplex PCR; TCRdb lists only in-frame clones, some missing. The sample has 100,000 to 150,000 clones, roughly 83% seen once. Sequencing used peripheral blood. The receptor set was obtained from a woman aged 45-60 years with acute or convalescent COVID-19. CDR3s include the opening cysteine and the closing phenylalanine or tryptophan. The order of the fields is V gene, D gene, J gene, clone size, CDR3 DNA, CDR3 protein. A D gene is named only where the DNA matches it firmly. Only some rows state a clone size, as once, few, many or a class for expanded clones.

>TRBV6-5|.|TRBJ1-1|.
TGTGCCAGCAACCGGGACATTCTTAACCCTGAAGCTTTCTTT
CASNRDILNPEAFF
>TRBV5-8|.|TRBJ1-5|few
TGTGCCAGCAGTTGGAGACAGATGCCCCAGCATTTT
CASSWRQMPQHF
>TRBV28|.|TRBJ1-1|.
TGTGCCAGCAGTTGGATAGGGAGAGGCACTGAAGCTTTCTTT
CASSWIGRGTEAFF
>TRBV7-2|TRBD1|TRBJ1-2|.
TGTGCCAGCAGCTCGGACTTACAGGGGGCGCTTGGCTACACCTTC
CASSSDLQGALGYTF
>TRBV21-1|.|TRBJ1-2|.
TGTGCCAGCAGCAAAGAGCCAGGGCCTAACTATGGCTACACCTTC
CASSKEPGPNYGYTF
>TRBV15|TRBD1|TRBJ1-2|.
TGTGCCACCAGCAGAGATGGGGACAGCAACTATGGCTACACCTTC
CATSRDGDSNYGYTF
>TRBV29-1|.|TRBJ2-6|few
TGCAGCGTCGACCCCGGGGGGGCCAACGTCCTGACTTTC
CSVDPGGANVLTF
>TRBV5-6|TRBD1|TRBJ1-2|.
TGTGCCAGCAGCCCCCAACCGACAGGGAACTATGGCTACACCTTC
CASSPQPTGNYGYTF
>TRBV9|TRBD1|TRBJ1-6|.
TGTGCCAGCAGCGTACAGGGACAGGGGCTCCACTTT
CASSVQGQGLHF
>TRBV5-1|.|TRBJ2-1|few
TGCGCCAGCAGTCGAACCAGGGGCGATGAGCAGTTCTTC
CASSRTRGDEQFF
>TRBV3-1/TRBV3-2|.|TRBJ1-1|.
TGTGCCAGCAGCCAAGTTTCGAGGGACAATACTGAAGCTTTCTTT
CASSQVSRDNTEAFF
>TRBV6-5|TRBD1|TRBJ1-2|once
TGTGCCAGCAGTCCGGGACAGGTCTATGGCTACACCTTC
CASSPGQVYGYTF
>TRBV29-1|TRBD1|TRBJ2-1|few
TGCAGCGTTGAGGGTGAGGACAGGGGGCAAAATGAGCAGTTCTTC
CSVEGEDRGQNEQFF
>TRBV6-1|.|TRBJ1-5|.
TGTGCCAGCAGTGAAGTCAGGGCTTTAAATCAGCCCCAGCATTTT
CASSEVRALNQPQHF
>TRBV6-1|TRBD2|TRBJ2-4|.
TGTGCCAGCAGTGAGGGAGGGATATCGGGCGCCATTCAGTACTTC
CASSEGGISGAIQYF
>TRBV30|TRBD2|TRBJ2-3|.
TGTGCCTGGTCCTTGGGGGAATGGCGGGGGGGACGTACGCAGTATTTT
CAWSLGEWRGGRTQYF
>TRBV24-1|TRBD1|TRBJ2-2|.
TGTGCCACCAGTGATTCTCCGGGACAGGCGGATGGGGAGCTGTTTTTT
CATSDSPGQADGELFF
>TRBV7-2|.|TRBJ2-1|.
TGTGCCAGCAGCTTAATCGGGGGGCCTCAGCAGTTCTTC
CASSLIGGPQQFF
>TRBV27|.|TRBJ2-3|.
TGTGCCAGCAGTTTATTTGGACAGACCACAGATACGCAGTATTTT
CASSLFGQTTDTQYF
>TRBV2|.|TRBJ2-7|.
TGTGCCAGCAGTACCCACAGGTCCTCCTACGAGCAGTACTTC
CASSTHRSSYEQYF
>TRBV20-1|TRBD2|TRBJ2-1|.
TGCAGTGCTAGTGGCTCTAGCGGGGGTTACAATGAGCAGTTCTTC
CSASGSSGGYNEQFF
>TRBV18|.|TRBJ1-2|.
TGTGCCAGCTCACCGACGGCGGATCGGTACGGCTACACCTTC
CASSPTADRYGYTF
>TRBV6-6|.|TRBJ1-5|.
TGTGCCAGCAGTTACTCGTATGGCAGTCAGCCCCAGCATTTT
CASSYSYGSQPQHF
>TRBV27|TRBD2|TRBJ2-3|.
TGTTCCAGCCGGGGGGGAGGGAGAGATACGCAGTATTTT
CSSRGGGRDTQYF
>TRBV30|.|TRBJ1-4|.
TGTGCCTGGAACTTCCAGGGGTCAACTAATGAAAAACTGTTTTTT
CAWNFQGSTNEKLFF
>TRBV7-2|.|TRBJ1-2|.
TGTGCCAGCAGCTTAGCCCGGGGGGCCGAGGGCTACACCTTC
CASSLARGAEGYTF
>TRBV4-2|.|TRBJ1-5|.
TGTGCCAGCAGCCAAGGCCGGGGGCAGCCCCAGCATTTT
CASSQGRGQPQHF
>TRBV21-1|.|TRBJ1-1|.
TGTGCCAGCAGCAAAGAGTCTGGACATCACCAAGCTTTCTTT
CASSKESGHHQAFF